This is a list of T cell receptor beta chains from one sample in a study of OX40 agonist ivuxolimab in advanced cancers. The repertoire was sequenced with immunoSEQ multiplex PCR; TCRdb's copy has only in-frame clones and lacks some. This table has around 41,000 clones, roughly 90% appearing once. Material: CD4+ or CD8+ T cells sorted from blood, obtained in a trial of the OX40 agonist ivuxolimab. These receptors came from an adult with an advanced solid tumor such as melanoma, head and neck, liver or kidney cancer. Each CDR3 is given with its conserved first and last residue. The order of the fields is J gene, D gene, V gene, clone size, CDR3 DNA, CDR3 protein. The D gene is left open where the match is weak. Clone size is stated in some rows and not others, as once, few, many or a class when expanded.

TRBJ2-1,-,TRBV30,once,TGTGCCTGGAGTGTACAATGGGGATTAGACTTGGATGAGCAGTTCTTC,CAWSVQWGLDLDEQFF
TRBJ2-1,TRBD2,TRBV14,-,TGTGCCAGCAGCCCCAGACTAGCGGGAGGGTCGAGGAATGAGCAGTTCTTC,CASSPRLAGGSRNEQFF
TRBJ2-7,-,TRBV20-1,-,TGCAGTGCTGGGACTTCCTACGAGCAGTACTTC,CSAGTSYEQYF
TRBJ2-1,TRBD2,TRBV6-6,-,TGTGCCAGCACCCAGCGGGGTTCCTACAATGAGCAGTTCTTC,CASTQRGSYNEQFF
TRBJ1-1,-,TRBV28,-,TGTGCCAGCAGTTTACAGAACACTGAAGCTTTCTTT,CASSLQNTEAFF
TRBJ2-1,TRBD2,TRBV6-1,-,TGTGCCAGCAGTGAAGGGTGGGCTAGCGGGAGGTCCTACAATGAGCAGTTCTTC,CASSEGWASGRSYNEQFF
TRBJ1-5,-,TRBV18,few,TGTGCCAGCTCACCAAGGGCGACGGGACAGCCCCAGCATTTT,CASSPRATGQPQHF
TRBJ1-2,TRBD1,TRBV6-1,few,TGTGCCAGCAGTCAGGACAGGGGCGGTGGCTACACCTTC,CASSQDRGGGYTF
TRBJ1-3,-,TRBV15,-,TGTGCCACCAGCAGAGGTTCCGGGACGGACTCTGGAAACACCATATATTTT,CATSRGSGTDSGNTIYF
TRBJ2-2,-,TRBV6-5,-,TGTGCCAGCCTGGGCCTGTGGGGTAACACCGGGGAGCTGTTTTTT,CASLGLWGNTGELFF
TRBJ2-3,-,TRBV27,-,TGTGCCGCGGGCGGGCGCACAGATACGCAGTATTTT,CAAGGRTDTQYF
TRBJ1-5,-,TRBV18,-,TGTGCCAGCTCACCTTCAAGAAATAGCAATCAGCCCCAGCATTTT,CASSPSRNSNQPQHF
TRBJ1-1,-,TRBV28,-,TGTGCCAGCAGTTTATCCTTAGTTAGAGCTTTCTTT,CASSLSLVRAFF
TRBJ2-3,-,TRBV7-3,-,TGTGCCAGCAGCTTAAGCCTGGCCCTGGATACGCAGTATTTT,CASSLSLALDTQYF
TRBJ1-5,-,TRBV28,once,TGTGCCAGTAGAGGGGGATGGGGCAATCAGCCCCAGCATTTT,CASRGGWGNQPQHF
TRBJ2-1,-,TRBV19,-,TGTGCCAGTAGTCCCTTTTTCGGCGGGACGACCTACAATGAGCAGTTCTTC,CASSPFFGGTTYNEQFF
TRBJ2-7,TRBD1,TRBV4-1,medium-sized,TGCGCCAGCAGCCAAGGATCTACAGGGGCCTACGAGCAGTACTTC,CASSQGSTGAYEQYF
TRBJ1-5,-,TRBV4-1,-,TGCGCCAGCAGCCAAGATTGGGGGTCTTGGCAGCCCCAGCATTTT,CASSQDWGSWQPQHF
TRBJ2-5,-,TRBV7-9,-,TGTGCCAGCAGCGAAGAAGGGTGGGGCTACCAAGAGACCCAGTACTTC,CASSEEGWGYQETQYF
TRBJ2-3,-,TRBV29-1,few,TGCAGCGTTGTTAGGGGGTCCACAGATACGCAGTATTTT,CSVVRGSTDTQYF
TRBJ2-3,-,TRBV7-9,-,TGTGCCAGCAGCGAATCTGACCCCACAGATACGCAGTATTTT,CASSESDPTDTQYF
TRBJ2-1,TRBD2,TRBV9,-,TGTGCCAGCAGCGTAATGGGTAGCGGGACCTCCAATGAGCAGTTCTTC,CASSVMGSGTSNEQFF
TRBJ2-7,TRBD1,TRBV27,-,TGTGCCAGCAGCCCAGGGGGCCCATACTACGAGCAGTACTTC,CASSPGGPYYEQYF
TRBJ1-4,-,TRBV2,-,TGTGCCAGCAGTACACCGGGACATTACTCAACTAATGAAAAACTGTTTTTT,CASSTPGHYSTNEKLFF
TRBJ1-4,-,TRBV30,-,TGTGCCTGGAGTGTAGGGTGGGGGTTTTCAGAAAAACTGTTTTTT,CAWSVGWGFSEKLFF
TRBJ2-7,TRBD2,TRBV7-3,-,TGTGCCAGCAGCTTAGGGAGCGGGAGCATCTACGAGCAGTACTTC,CASSLGSGSIYEQYF
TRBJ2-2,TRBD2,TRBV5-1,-,TGCGCCAGCAGCTTGGAGCGGGAGGGGGCCGGGGAGCTGTTTTTT,CASSLEREGAGELFF
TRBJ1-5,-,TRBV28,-,TGTGCCAGCAGTTTACCCAGGGAGGGGTCGCCCAGAGAAGCCCAGCATTTT,CASSLPREGSPREAQHF
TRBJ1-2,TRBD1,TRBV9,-,TGTGCCAGCAGCGTAGGTGGGACAGGCCCTAACTATGGCTACACCTTC,CASSVGGTGPNYGYTF